This T cell receptor beta chain was found in a study of CD8 T cells in ankylosing spondylitis. A quantitative 5'-RACE method, one with molecular barcodes, was used to make TCR beta libraries. TCRdb reanalysed the 5' RACE reads using MiXCR and keeps one entry per CDR3 protein. The repertoire consists of 350,000 or so distinct CDR3 sequences, with 6.5% to 10% occurring once and the leading ten covering more than 12%. The CDR3 totals 15 residues. V lost 5 bases and J lost 3; bases outside the gene matches: 9. For this clonotype: Antigen unknown.

Whole-study findings and limits: Reported data indicate significant enrichment of disease-linked clones within matched ankylosing spondylitis synovial fluid. Ankylosing spondylitis blood appeared to be characterized by a TCR beta motif of several highly homologous variants. CD8+ disease-linked clones were present at relatively low frequencies in blood.

The sequence derives from a male donor with ankylosing spondylitis. V gene TRBV12-3 or TRBV12-4 combines with J gene TRBJ2-7; 8 nucleotides line up with TRBD2. Sequenced input: blood, either unsorted or a sorted T cell fraction (not recorded which). DNA of the CDR3: TGTGCCAGCAGTCCGGGACTAGGGCTTATCTACGAGCAGTACTTC. Protein sequence: CASSPGLGLIYEQYF.